This T cell receptor (beta chain) was sequenced during a study of T cells in Graves' hyperthyroidism and ophthalmopathy. Background on the study: Peripheral blood samples were taken at initial diagnosis, prior to any treatment. Whole-study findings and limits: In validation, the model predicted ophthalmopathy. These predictions came a median about 6.5 months before onset.

Amplification targeted TCR beta CDR3 regions from RNA transcripts. During a first-round RT-PCR of the TCR CDR3, the HTBI primer set was used. TCRdb re-analysed the multiplex PCR reads in MiXCR, keeping a single row per CDR3 protein. Of around 450,000 distinct CDR3 sequences listed, around 16% are singletons. Comment on this clonotype: As yet, its antigen is unknown.

Every diagnosis used clinical symptoms, serum thyroxine and TRAb, thyroid ultrasound and orbital computed tomography. It was 10 ml of fresh peripheral blood that supplied the PBMCs. This sequence originates from a woman aged 18-35 years with Graves' hyperthyroidism. The specimen sequenced was blood.

CDR3 protein: CSARVAGEGNQPQHF. The CDR3 DNA reads as TGCAGTGCTAGAGTTGCGGGGGAGGGCAATCAGCCCCAGCATTTT. This rearrangement joins TRBV20-1 to TRBJ1-5; D is perhaps TRBD1 (5 bases). V was trimmed by 1 base and J by 2 bases, leaving 12 bases between them. CDR3 length equals 15 residues. CDR1 and CDR2 from the germline V gene are DFQATT and SNEGSKA (reference sequence).